This is a list of T cell receptor beta chains from one sample in a study of immune evolution from preneoplasia to lung adenocarcinoma. Libraries were prepared by immunoSEQ multiplex PCR; TCRdb keeps only in-frame clonotypes and omits some of them. The sample includes approximately 3,000 clones, about nine tenths of them seen just once. The sequenced material came from FFPE adjacent normal lung tissue. These receptor sequences come from a person between 60 and 80 years old with lung adenocarcinoma. The CDR3 runs from the conserved cysteine through the conserved F or W. The order of the fields is CDR3 DNA, CDR3 protein, D gene, J gene, clone size, V gene. The D gene is left open where the match is weak. Clone size is not always given. Where it is, it says once, few, many or a class for expanded clones.

TGCAGCGTGGCGGACAGGTGGGACGGGGAGCTGTTTTTT,CSVADRWDGELFF,TRBD1,TRBJ2-2,NA,TRBV29-1
TGTGCCAGCAGTTTATCGAGAGCGCAGACCCAGTACTTC,CASSLSRAQTQYF,NA,TRBJ2-5,NA,TRBV27
TGCAGCGTTTCATTACAAGACAGCTATGGCTACACCTTC,CSVSLQDSYGYTF,NA,TRBJ1-2,NA,TRBV29-1
TGCGCCAGCAGTGAGATTTTTACAGGACAGGGAAAGACTGAAGCTTTCTTT,CASSEIFTGQGKTEAFF,TRBD1,TRBJ1-1,NA,TRBV10-2
TGTGCCAGCAGTGGACGGTCCAATGAGCAGTTCTTC,CASSGRSNEQFF,NA,TRBJ2-1,NA,TRBV6-5
TGTGCCAGCAGCTTAGACAGAAACTATGGCTACACCTTC,CASSLDRNYGYTF,NA,TRBJ1-2,NA,TRBV11-2
TGTGCCAGCAGCGTAGGTCGGGGACAGGGTAAGGGAGGAGCTTTCTTT,CASSVGRGQGKGGAFF,TRBD1,TRBJ1-1,NA,TRBV9
TGTGCCAGCAGCTATCGGATTGGTGGAACAGATACGCAGTATTTT,CASSYRIGGTDTQYF,NA,TRBJ2-3,NA,TRBV7-9
TGTGCCAGCAGCTCAGGAGGGGGGCGGCAAGAGACCCAGTACTTC,CASSSGGGRQETQYF,NA,TRBJ2-5,NA,TRBV5-4
TGTGCCACCAGCAGAGACCTCTTCGAGCAGTACTTC,CATSRDLFEQYF,NA,TRBJ2-7,NA,TRBV15
TGCAGCGCAAGATTTTGGACAGGCCGGTATGGCTACACCTTC,CSARFWTGRYGYTF,TRBD1,TRBJ1-2,NA,TRBV29-1
TGTGCCAGCAGCCGTTATGCTATCAACACCGGGGAGCTGTTTTTT,CASSRYAINTGELFF,NA,TRBJ2-2,once,TRBV5-4
TGTGCCAGCAGCTTTACGCTAGCGGGGGGGCTATCCGGGGAGCTGTTTTTT,CASSFTLAGGLSGELFF,TRBD2,TRBJ2-2,NA,TRBV11-2
TGTGCCAGCAGTTTACCACCTATCTTC,CASSLPPIF,NA,TRBJ2-1,NA,TRBV27
TGTGCCATCATAGCGGGGGGGCTGGCCACCGGGGAGCTGTTTTTT,CAIIAGGLATGELFF,TRBD2,TRBJ2-2,NA,TRBV7-2
TGTGCCAGCATCCTCCCCCGGCACGTTGAGCAGTACTTC,CASILPRHVEQYF,NA,TRBJ2-7,NA,TRBV5-8
TGTGCCAGCAGTGCCTCACAGGCCTCGTTGACCCAGTACTTC,CASSASQASLTQYF,NA,TRBJ2-5,once,TRBV2
TGTGCCAGCAGCGTAGCTGGGGCAGGGACTGAAGCTTTCTTT,CASSVAGAGTEAFF,NA,TRBJ1-1,NA,TRBV9
TGTGCCACCAGCAGGAAACAGGGGGAAGTCGATGAGCAGTTCTTC,CATSRKQGEVDEQFF,TRBD1,TRBJ2-1,NA,TRBV15
TGTGCCAGCAGTACTTGGGGGACAGGGGTGTATAACACAGATACGCAGTATTTT,CASSTWGTGVYNTDTQYF,TRBD1,TRBJ2-3,NA,TRBV27
TGTGCCAGCAGTGCAACACCGGGGTCTGGGGCCAACGTCCTGACTTTC,CASSATPGSGANVLTF,NA,TRBJ2-6,NA,TRBV6-4
TGTGCCAGCAGTCCGAGACTAGCGGGACAAGAGACCCAGTACTTC,CASSPRLAGQETQYF,TRBD2,TRBJ2-5,NA,TRBV6-5
TGTGCCTGGGCCCTTCGCGGTACAGCTGGAAACACCATATATTTT,CAWALRGTAGNTIYF,NA,TRBJ1-3,NA,TRBV30
TGTGCCAGCTCAAACCGGGGGGCTCATGACACTGAAGCTTTCTTT,CASSNRGAHDTEAFF,NA,TRBJ1-1,NA,TRBV18
TGTGCCAGCAGAGTTCTAGGCTACACCTTC,CASRVLGYTF,NA,TRBJ1-2,NA,TRBV2
TGTGCCAGCAGCCCCGGGAGAGATACTGAAGCTTTCTTT,CASSPGRDTEAFF,NA,TRBJ1-1,NA,TRBV4-2
TGCGCCAGCAGCCAGGGGGTTGGGCAAGAGACCCAGTACTTC,CASSQGVGQETQYF,TRBD1,TRBJ2-5,NA,TRBV10-1